This T cell receptor beta chain came from a study of cytotoxic CD8 clonotypes in ibrutinib-treated CLL. Study context: Outcomes included some 24 partial and 2 complete responses; after median approximately six years, 14 stayed remitted and approximately 12 progressed. Whole-study findings and limits: Treatment saw public clonotypes, which were uncommon, either contract or stay stable.

The source of roughly 2 micrograms of genomic DNA for TCR beta libraries was cryopreserved PBMCs. Sequencing was performed with immunoSEQ multiplex PCR; in TCRdb, only in-frame clones are kept and a portion is missing. Of 7,300 or so clones listed, approximately 79% are singletons. The CDR3 length is 16 residues. Points on this clone: The antigen is unknown.

The sequence came from a human donor with chronic lymphocytic leukemia. The rearrangement joins TRBV12-2 to TRBJ2-5; no check of the table's D call, TRBD1, against the DNA was made. TRBV12-2 is described as a pseudogene. Specimen: PBMCs, collected before ibrutinib treatment. The CDR3 here is CASRVVGHPGGETQYF. In DNA form, the CDR3 reads TGTGCAAGTCGCGTGGTAGGACACCCGGGTGGAGAGACCCAGTACTTC.